This is a list of T cell receptor beta chains from one sample in a study of T cell responses to AZD1222 COVID-19 vaccine. Sequencing was performed with immunoSEQ multiplex PCR; in TCRdb, only in-frame clones are kept and a portion is missing. The table lists about 140,000 clones, around 90% of them singletons. Here the sequenced sample was peripheral blood, taken on day 0 of AZD1222 vaccination. These receptors originate from an adult in good health. Each CDR3 is given with its conserved first and last residue. The order of the fields is V gene, J gene, D gene, clone size, CDR3 DNA, CDR3 protein. D genes are given only for firm matches. The size of a clone is reported for some rows only, either as once, few or many, or as a class for expanded clones.

TRBV19	TRBJ1-1	TRBD1	NA	TGTGCCAGTAGACCAGGGACAGGGAACACTGAAGCTTTCTTT	CASRPGTGNTEAFF
TRBV24-1	TRBJ2-5	NA	NA	TGTGCCACCAGTGATCGGCAGGGGATCCGAGAGACCCAGTACTTC	CATSDRQGIRETQYF
TRBV27	TRBJ1-2	NA	NA	TGTGCCAGCAGTTTATACACAGGGAGTGTCGATGGCTACACCTTC	CASSLYTGSVDGYTF
TRBV24-1	TRBJ2-2	NA	NA	TGTGCCACCAGTGATTACAGGGACACCGGGGAGCTGTTTTTT	CATSDYRDTGELFF
TRBV5-1	TRBJ1-1	NA	NA	TGCGCCAGCGCTTCGGGGCCCGGCGGTCGAATCACTGAAGCTTTCTTT	CASASGPGGRITEAFF
TRBV18	TRBJ2-1	TRBD2	NA	TGTGCCAGCTCATTCGGGACTAGCGGGGGCAGCTCCTACAATGAGCAGTTCTTC	CASSFGTSGGSSYNEQFF
TRBV11-2	TRBJ2-1	TRBD1	NA	TGTGCCAGCAGTTACAGGGGCAATGAGCAGTTCTTC	CASSYRGNEQFF
TRBV5-1	TRBJ2-3	TRBD2	NA	TGCGCCAGCAGCCCGGGACTAGCGGGATTGGGGGCAGATACGCAGTATTTT	CASSPGLAGLGADTQYF
TRBV19	TRBJ1-5	TRBD1	once	TGTGCCAGTAGCGGACAGGCAGGGCGCGGGGATCAGCCCCAGCATTTT	CASSGQAGRGDQPQHF
TRBV28	TRBJ2-1	TRBD2	NA	TGTGCCAGCAGTTTTGGGGGACTAGCGGGAGGAATCAATGAGCAGTTCTTC	CASSFGGLAGGINEQFF
TRBV28	TRBJ1-1	NA	NA	TGTGCCAGCAGTTTCCTCGCGGGGGCCACTGAAGCTTTCTTT	CASSFLAGATEAFF
TRBV11-3	TRBJ1-1	NA	NA	TGTGCCAGCAGCTTACTATTCATGAACACTGAAGCTTTCTTT	CASSLLFMNTEAFF
TRBV5-4	TRBJ2-7	TRBD1	NA	TGTGCCAGCAGCTCAGCGGACAGGGGCTACGAGCAGTACTTC	CASSSADRGYEQYF
TRBV9	TRBJ2-5	TRBD1	NA	TGTGCCAGCAGCGTAAGGGACAGGGAGGAGACCCAGTACTTC	CASSVRDREETQYF
TRBV6-5	TRBJ2-7	TRBD2	NA	TGTGCCAGCTGGGGACTAGCGGGAGTGGGAGAGCAGTACTTC	CASWGLAGVGEQYF
TRBV4-2	TRBJ2-2	TRBD2	NA	TGTGCCAGCAGCCAAGAGATTAGCGGGACTGGGGGGACCGGGGAGCTGTTTTTT	CASSQEISGTGGTGELFF
TRBV5-6	TRBJ1-4	NA	NA	TGTGCCAGCAGCCCCGGTGACAGAGATGAAAAACTGTTTTTT	CASSPGDRDEKLFF
TRBV7-2	TRBJ1-2	NA	NA	TGTGCCAGCAGCTTAGACTGGCAAGGACACTATGGCTACACCTTC	CASSLDWQGHYGYTF
TRBV7-8	TRBJ2-1	NA	NA	TGTGCCAGCAGCGCGCAACGGGTCTCCCCGGGGAATGAGCAGTTCTTC	CASSAQRVSPGNEQFF
TRBV21-1	TRBJ1-4	NA	NA	TGTGCCAGCAGACCCCGGTGGTTCCTACCCAGTGAAAAACTGTTTTTT	CASRPRWFLPSEKLFF